Included here is one T cell receptor (beta chain) sequence, with context. Its specificity is unknown. Per germline, CDR1 MNHEY and CDR2 SVGAGI. V shed 0 bases, J shed 4 bases, and the junction held 6 bases outside the gene matches. This CDR3 spans 15 amino acids. Repertoires were generated with immunoSEQ multiplex PCR, while TCRdb's copy carries only in-frame clones and drops some. This table holds 65,000 or so clones, roughly 85% found once. This sample is drawn from a study of OX40 agonist ivuxolimab in advanced cancers. Study in general: Ivuxolimab was delivered to patients intravenously every 2 weeks at doses spanning 0.01 to 10 mg/kg.

Study-level results: Normalized expansion of T-cell clones was also low for some nonresponders. CD4+ and CD8+ T cells in blood underwent clonal expansion by week 6 at 0.1 to 3.0 mg/kg. At 0.1-3.0 mg/kg, partial responders had clonal expansion among the lowest observed.

Sequenced here: CD4+ or CD8+ T cells sorted from blood, sampled in a trial of the OX40 agonist ivuxolimab. The rearrangement joins TRBV6-5 to TRBJ2-7; 7 nucleotides match TRBD1. This clonotype was obtained from an adult with an advanced solid tumor such as melanoma, head and neck, liver or kidney cancer. Written as DNA, the CDR3 is TGTGCCAGCAGTTACTCGAATAGCAGGGGGTACGAGCAGTACTTC. Protein product: CASSYSNSRGYEQYF.